This T cell receptor beta chain stems from a study of CD8 T cells in ankylosing spondylitis. In its sample, this clonotype was seen many times. No antigen is known for it. Using quantitative 5'-RACE with molecular barcodes, the authors made TCR beta libraries. MiXCR, applied by TCRdb to the 5' RACE reads, yields one record per CDR3 protein. The data show 55,000 or so distinct CDR3 sequences, 6.5% to 9% seen once. Points from the study as a whole: Seemingly characteristic of ankylosing spondylitis blood was a TCR beta motif consisting of under ten highly homologous variants. According to the report, clones linked to the disease were significantly enriched in matched synovial fluid samples taken from ankylosing spondylitis patients.

V lost 4 bases to trimming and J lost 3 bases, with 18 bases between them. The CDR3 is 16 residues long. Germline V gene data show CDR1 as LNHNV and CDR2 as YYDKDF (reference sequence). The sequenced material came from blood, either unsorted or a sorted T cell fraction (not recorded which). This clonotype originated in a female donor with ankylosing spondylitis or in good health (not recorded which). V is TRBV15 and J is TRBJ1-1, with a possible D match to TRBD1 (6 bases). CDR3 region: CATSTLGRGGDTEAFF. The CDR3, as DNA: TGTGCCACCAGCACCCTAGGCAGGGGAGGAGACACTGAAGCTTTCTTT.